This is a list of T cell receptor beta chains from one sample in a study of cytomegalovirus exposure and HLA in healthy donors. Only in-frame clones appear in the TCRdb table, and some are missing; sequencing was by immunoSEQ multiplex PCR. The table records about 160,000 clones, roughly three quarters of them present only once. Material: PBMCs. The receptors shown here come from a male donor in good health and CMV-seropositive. Each CDR3 is given with its conserved first and last residue. D genes are given only for firm matches. Clone size is given for some rows only: seen once, a few or many times, or a class if the clone is expanded.

cdr3_nt cdr3_aa clone_size d_call j_call v_call
TGTGCCAGCACTACGGGGGGTTCTTCCTACGAGCAGTACTTC CASTTGGSSYEQYF . TRBD2 TRBJ2-7 TRBV2
TGCGCCAGCAGCCAAGCCTTTAGCGGGGGGTACAATGAGCAGTTCTTC CASSQAFSGGYNEQFF . TRBD2 TRBJ2-1 TRBV4-3
TGTGCCAGCAGCGCAGGGACACCACCCTACGAGCAGTACTTC CASSAGTPPYEQYF . . TRBJ2-7 TRBV9
TGTGCCATCAGTGAGTCGATGGGGGCCCACTACGAGCAGTACTTC CAISESMGAHYEQYF . . TRBJ2-7 TRBV10-3
TGTGCCAGCAGCTCGTCCCGGGACAGGGGTCGGGAGACCCAGTACTTC CASSSSRDRGRETQYF . TRBD1 TRBJ2-5 TRBV7-2
TGTGCCAGCAGCGGAAGGAGCACTGAAGCTTTCTTT CASSGRSTEAFF . . TRBJ1-1 TRBV9
TGTGCCAGCAGTTTACGGGGTGTCACTGAAGCTTTCTTT CASSLRGVTEAFF . . TRBJ1-1 TRBV27
TGTGCCAGCAGTGACATACTAGCGGGGGGTTACAATGAGCAGTTCTTC CASSDILAGGYNEQFF once TRBD2 TRBJ2-1 TRBV2
TGTGCCAGCAGTCGGCAGGGGAAAGACGAGCAGTACTTC CASSRQGKDEQYF few . TRBJ2-7 TRBV6-5
TGTGCCAGCAGCTTCTCGGACAGGGGCTATGGCTACACCTTC CASSFSDRGYGYTF . TRBD1 TRBJ1-2 TRBV7-3
TGTGCCAGCAGCTCGGATCTGGGGGCCAATGAGCAGTTCTTC CASSSDLGANEQFF . . TRBJ2-1 TRBV5-6
TGTGCCAGCAGTGAAGTTCTCGGGGTTACCTACAATGAGCAGTTCTTC CASSEVLGVTYNEQFF few . TRBJ2-1 TRBV6-1
TGTGCTAGTGGTTTAGGGCAACTAGCGGGGGGCCCAGATACGCAGTATTTT CASGLGQLAGGPDTQYF . TRBD2 TRBJ2-3 TRBV12-5
TGTGCCAGCAGCCCAGGGACAGGGTCACGGGGTGAGCAGTTCTTC CASSPGTGSRGEQFF . TRBD1 TRBJ2-1 TRBV11-3
TGTGCCAGCAGCGGAGTGGAGGGTCGGAACACTGAAGCTTTCTTT CASSGVEGRNTEAFF . . TRBJ1-1 TRBV9
TGTGCCTGGGGTCCCCTAGCGGGAAGATACAATGAGCAGTTCTTC CAWGPLAGRYNEQFF . TRBD2 TRBJ2-1 TRBV30
TGTGCCGGGGGTGGGGGGGCTGGGGCCAACGTCCTGACTTTC CAGGGGAGANVLTF . TRBD2 TRBJ2-6 TRBV30
TGTGCCAGCAGTCAGACAGCGAGTTACACTGAAGCTTTCTTT CASSQTASYTEAFF . . TRBJ1-1 TRBV6-5
TGTGCCAGCAGTTGGTACCAGGGGGCGAGCACTGAAGCTTTCTTT CASSWYQGASTEAFF . TRBD1 TRBJ1-1 TRBV27
TGTGCCAGCAGTTTAAAACTAGCGGGGGGCCAAGGCCCCTACGAGCAGTACTTC CASSLKLAGGQGPYEQYF . TRBD2 TRBJ2-7 TRBV27
TGCGCCAGCAGCCAATCTGACAGGAGCACAGATACGCAGTATTTT CASSQSDRSTDTQYF once . TRBJ2-3 TRBV4-1
TGCGCCAGCAGTGACACAGATAACACTGAAGCTTTCTTT CASSDTDNTEAFF few . TRBJ1-1 TRBV10-2
TGTGCCAGCAGCTTCGGGCAGGCCACTGGGGCGACCCAGTACTTC CASSFGQATGATQYF . . TRBJ2-5 TRBV5-4
TGTGCCAGCACCGGGACTAGCCTCTACGAGCAGTACTTC CASTGTSLYEQYF once TRBD2 TRBJ2-7 TRBV2
TGTGCCAGCAGCGTATCGGGTAACACTGAAGCTTTCTTT CASSVSGNTEAFF few . TRBJ1-1 TRBV9
TGTGCCAGCAGTACCCGGGACAGGGAATACGAGCAGTACTTC CASSTRDREYEQYF . TRBD1 TRBJ2-7 TRBV6-6
TGCGCCAGCAGGTCGACAGGGTGGGCCTATGGCTACACCTTC CASRSTGWAYGYTF . TRBD1 TRBJ1-2 TRBV5-1
TGTGCCAGCAGCTCTCCCCGGACAGGCCCAGAGACCCAGTACTTC CASSSPRTGPETQYF . TRBD1 TRBJ2-5 TRBV7-8
TGTGCCAGCAGTGCGAACAGGGGTCAGAGCTCCTATAATTCACCCCTCCACTTT CASSANRGQSSYNSPLHF . TRBD1 TRBJ1-6 TRBV25-1
TGCGCCAGCAGCTTGACTTATAGCGGGGGGGCAGATACGCAGTATTTT CASSLTYSGGADTQYF . TRBD2 TRBJ2-3 TRBV5-1
TGTGCCTGGATTTCCATCAGGGGGCGCCTGGGCTACACCTTC CAWISIRGRLGYTF . TRBD1 TRBJ1-2 TRBV30
TGTGCCAGCTCAACAGGAAAGAACACTGAAGCTTTCTTT CASSTGKNTEAFF . . TRBJ1-1 TRBV18
TGCGCCAGCAGCTTGTATCCCTCTATGAGAGGGAGGCGAACTGAAGCTTTCTTT CASSLYPSMRGRRTEAFF . . TRBJ1-1 TRBV5-1
TGCGCCAGCAGATTAGCGGGGGCTTCCAATGAGCAGTTCTTC CASRLAGASNEQFF . TRBD2 TRBJ2-1 TRBV5-1
TGTGCCAGCAGCCTACCGGGACAGGGTCAAAAACTGTTTTTT CASSLPGQGQKLFF . TRBD1 TRBJ1-4 TRBV7-8
TGTGCCAGTAATAAGGGTGAAGGGGCGGATGGCTACACCTTC CASNKGEGADGYTF . . TRBJ1-2 TRBV19
TGTGCCAGCAGTGGGGGGGAAAAAGAGACCCAGTACTTC CASSGGEKETQYF . TRBD2 TRBJ2-5 TRBV9
TGTGCCAGCAGCCAAGGGGACAGCTATAATTCACCCCTCCACTTT CASSQGDSYNSPLHF . TRBD1 TRBJ1-6 TRBV7-9
TGCGCCAGCAGTGAGACTAGCGGGGACACGAGAACCGGGGAGCTGTTTTTT CASSETSGDTRTGELFF . TRBD2 TRBJ2-2 TRBV10-1
TGCGCCAGCAGCCCGGATCAGGCTTTCTACGAGCAGTACTTC CASSPDQAFYEQYF few . TRBJ2-7 TRBV5-1
TGTGCCTGGAGTGGTGGAGCTCCCTCCTACGAGCAGTACTTC CAWSGGAPSYEQYF . . TRBJ2-7 TRBV30
TGTGCCAGTAGACCCGGGGGGCACTATGGCTACACCTTC CASRPGGHYGYTF . . TRBJ1-2 TRBV6-5
TGTGCCAGCAGTCCCTCGGACAGGGCGTCCTACGAGCAGTACTTC CASSPSDRASYEQYF . TRBD1 TRBJ2-7 TRBV27